This T cell receptor (beta chain) was documented in a study of CD8 T cells in ankylosing spondylitis. Findings of the study overall: Blood of patients with ankylosing spondylitis appeared to be characterized by a TCR beta motif of eight or nine highly homologous variants.

Trimming took 4 bases from V and 6 from J; bases not matched to a gene: 1. CDR1 and CDR2 (germline): SGHVS, FQNEAQ. This CDR3 contains 14 residues. This clonotype was recorded a few times. The antigen remains undetermined. One entry per CDR3 protein results from TCRdb running MiXCR on the 5' RACE reads. Of roughly 700,000 distinct CDR3 sequences in the sample, roughly 19% were seen once. The sample was blood, either unsorted or a sorted T cell fraction (not recorded which). The rearrangement links TRBV7-8 to TRBJ2-4, with TRBD2 matching 12 bases. This clonotype was obtained from a male donor with ankylosing spondylitis. In DNA form, the CDR3 reads TGTGCCAGCAGCTCGGGACTAGCGGGAAACATTCAGTACTTC. This gives the protein CASSSGLAGNIQYF.